This T cell receptor (beta chain) was retrieved from a study of T cell repertoires in cytomegalovirus infection. The CDR3 contains 13 residues. Germline CDR1 LNHDA, CDR2 SQIVND (reference sequence). V was trimmed by 1 base and J by 12 bases, leaving 12 bases between them. With regard to this clonotype: Its antigen is undetermined.

TCRdb called the reads again in MiXCR, with one record for every CDR3 protein. The table has roughly 920,000 distinct CDR3 sequences, less than 40% seen once. The clonotype comes from a human donor in good health (CMV status not recorded). Some clones in this sample may be carry-over from other donors' samples. The chain uses TRBV19 and TRBJ1-4; D gene unclear. Sequences were derived from cultured CD8+ T cells from PBMCs, sampled from culture after CMV antigen stimulation. The DNA of the CDR3 is TGTGCCAGTAGTATAGGGTTCCTGTCGGAACTGTTTTTT. Translated: CASSIGFLSELFF.